The 31 T cell receptor beta chains given below trace back to one sample, sequenced in a study of blood T cells in healthy people across ages. A sample-barcoded 5' primer and a J-beta primer mix were used in a second PCR of about 6 to 11 cycles. TCRdb reprocessed the 5' RACE reads via MiXCR and lists one record per CDR3 protein. The data show 730,000 or so distinct CDR3 sequences, with roughly 41% seen just once and around 30% held by the top ten. The sequencing sample was made of blood. These receptors came from an elderly man in good health.

This clonotype has a count of ten or more. The rearrangement joins TRBV4-3 to TRBJ2-5; D unclear. The length of the CDR3 is 14 residues. The V gene's germline CDR1 is LGHNA and CDR2 YSLEER. The ends were cut back, 2 bases at V and 3 bases at J, with 10 bases in the middle. CDR3 DNA sequence: TGCGCCAGCAGCCAAACGACTGGGGAAGAGACCCAGTACTTC. It codes for CASSQTTGEETQYF.

In this sample, this clonotype turned up a few times. This sequence joins TRBV5-1 and TRBJ2-3, with D possibly TRBD2 on 5 matching bases. From germline, CDR1 is SGHRS and CDR2 YFSETQ. The CDR3 runs to 14 residues. Trimming stripped 4 bases from V and 3 bases from J, with 12 bases between. The CDR3 region is CASSRDGKTDTQYF. The CDR3, as DNA: TGCGCCAGCAGCAGAGACGGGAAAACAGATACGCAGTATTTT.

This chain connects TRBV6-6 to TRBJ2-1, with 8 positions matching TRBD2. The DNA end is a closer match to TRBJ2-7, so the J assignment may be wrong. This CDR3 has 14 residues. In germline, CDR1 is MNHNY, CDR2 SVGAGI (reference sequence). CDR3 DNA: TGTGCCAGCAGTACGAAACTAGCGGACAATGAGCAGTACTTC. Its translation: CASSTKLADNEQYF.

The V and J genes are TRBV27 and TRBJ2-5; D is possibly TRBD2 (6 bases). Germline CDR1 MNHEY, CDR2 SMNVEV (reference sequence). The CDR3 runs 16 residues. Deletions cut 6 bases from V and 1 base from J, with 18 bases between. The CDR3: CASSSPDAGLQETQYF. The CDR3 DNA sequence: TGTGCCAGCAGCTCCCCGGATGCGGGGCTCCAAGAGACCCAGTACTTC.

V is TRBV3-1 and J is TRBJ2-7; 8 bases are shared with TRBD2. With V trimmed by 1 base and J by 6 bases, 8 bases remained unmatched. The CDR3 has 15 residues. CDR1 and CDR2 (germline): LGHDT, YNNKEL (reference sequence). The CDR3 DNA reads TGTGCCAGCAGCCAAGTTGGGACTAGAGGGAGCGAGCAGTACTTC. Its protein is CASSQVGTRGSEQYF.

The chain couples TRBV25-1 to TRBJ2-2; D unclear. V was clipped by 7 bases and J by 6 bases, with 18 bases between them. Germline loops: CDR1 MGHDK, CDR2 SYGVNS. This CDR3 spans 15 amino acids. CDR3 nucleotides: TGTGCCAGCACCTTAGGTGGGGTTGGTGCCGGGGAGCTGTTTTTT. Residues: CASTLGGVGAGELFF.

Only a few counts were recorded for this clonotype. The V call is TRBV7-2, the J call TRBJ2-3; tentative D call: TRBD2 (7 bases). The CDR3 loop spans 16 amino acids. The germline CDR1 and CDR2 sequences are SGHTA and FQGNSA. V was pared by 6 bases and J by 1 base, with 17 bases between. The DNA for the CDR3 is TGTGCCAGCAGGGACAGAACTCTAGCGGGCACAGATACGCAGTATTTT. Translation: CASRDRTLAGTDTQYF.

The chain carries TRBV7-8 and TRBJ1-6; D is unclear. Germline loops: CDR1 SGHVS, CDR2 FQNEAQ. With 0 bases removed from V and 0 bases from J, the gap between germline ends came to 12 bases. This CDR3 comprises 18 residues. The CDR3 region has the DNA TGTGCCAGCAGCTTAGCGCTAATCGGGAGCTCCTATAATTCACCCCTCCACTTT. Its translation: CASSLALIGSSYNSPLHF.

This chain uses TRBV14 with TRBJ2-1; the D gene is possibly TRBD2 (6 bases). There are 16 residues in the CDR3. From germline, CDR1 is SGHDN and CDR2 FVKESK. With 4 bases removed from V and 4 bases from J, the gap between germline ends came to 17 bases. The chain's CDR3 is CASSRNLGGMYNEQFF. The CDR3 nucleotides are TGTGCCAGCAGCCGCAACTTGGGGGGAATGTACAATGAGCAGTTCTTC.

This clonotype has a handful of counts. A much larger clone sits a single nucleotide away, making a read error possible. This chain joins TRBV6-2 or TRBV6-3 and TRBJ2-1; tentative D call: TRBD2 (6 bases). This CDR3 is built from 14 residues. Germline lookup yields CDR1 MNHEY and CDR2 SVGEGT. V lost 8 bases, J lost 13 bases, and 24 bases lay in between. The CDR3 protein is CASSLGGILETQFF. The CDR3 nucleotides are TGTGCCAGCTCGCTGGGGGGAATTCTGGAGACCCAGTTCTTC.

The rearrangement links TRBV7-8 to TRBJ2-3; 12 nucleotides match TRBD2. The V and J ends lost 5 bases and 3 bases, in that order; junction bases with no gene match: 6. This CDR3 has 16 amino acids. Germline CDR1 reads SGHVS; CDR2 reads FQNEAQ. The CDR3 loop is CASSPRLAGVTDTQYF. As DNA, the CDR3 is TGTGCCAGCAGCCCCAGACTAGCGGGAGTGACAGATACGCAGTATTTT.

Points on this clonotype: One junction end disagrees with the germline gene, perhaps due to a read error. This rearrangement joins TRBV20-1 to TRBJ2-3, with a possible D match to TRBD2 (7 bases). Germline CDR1 is DFQATT and CDR2 is SNEGSKA (reference sequence). This CDR3 region has 14 residues. CDR3 loop: CSADSGSGADTRYF. Written as DNA, the CDR3 is TGCAGTGCTGATAGCGGGTCAGGGGCAGATACGCGGTATTTT.

This clonotype was detected only a few times. The chain carries TRBV7-2 and TRBJ1-1; 8 bases are shared with TRBD1. Germline-derived CDR1 and CDR2 are SGHTA and FQGNSA. V lost 4 bases to trimming and J lost 7 bases; unmatched junction nucleotides: 11. The CDR3 runs to 15 residues. In DNA form, the CDR3 reads TGTGCCAGCAGCTCGCGGTCGGGACAGGAACATGAAGCTTTCTTT. It is translated as CASSSRSGQEHEAFF.

V and J are TRBV24-1 and TRBJ2-3; D unresolved. Trimming took off 4 bases at V and 1 base at J, with 14 bases between the two ends. The CDR3 runs 16 residues. Germline assignment: CDR1 KGHDR and CDR2 SFDVKD. CDR3 nucleotide sequence: TGTGCCACCAGTGACGTGACCGGCCCTCGCACAGATACGCAGTATTTT. Translation: CATSDVTGPRTDTQYF.

This clonotype was detected many times. The chain has TRBV29-1 and TRBJ2-7; 9 bases agree with TRBD2. CDR1 is SQVTM and CDR2 is ANQGSEA in the germline V gene. The ends lost 6 bases at V and 0 bases at J; junction bases unmatched: 6. The CDR3 is 14 residues long. For the CDR3, the DNA is TGCAGCGTCAGACTAGCGGAAAGCTCCTACGAGCAGTACTTC. It specifies CSVRLAESSYEQYF.

This clonotype was found a few times. J is TRBJ1-6 and V is TRBV12-3 or TRBV12-4, with a possible D match to TRBD1 (6 bases). CDR3 size: 13 residues. V gave up 5 bases and J gave up 8 bases, with 10 bases separating them. CDR3 region: CASSPGGYSPLHF. CDR3 DNA: TGTGCCAGCAGTCCCGGGGGCTATTCACCCCTCCACTTT.

Turning to this clonotype: This clone may be a read error of a much larger clone one base away. The chain employs TRBV29-1 and TRBJ2-6, with TRBD2 identical over 7 bases. Germline V gives CDR1 SQVTM, CDR2 ANQGSEA. This CDR3 is built from 14 residues. CDR3 region: CSASGRSGANVPTF. The CDR3 nucleotides read TGCAGCGCTAGCGGACGCTCTGGGGCCAACGTCCCGACTTTC.

The genes are TRBV7-8 and TRBJ2-1; 11 nucleotides agree with TRBD2. The V gene's germline CDR1 is SGHVS and CDR2 FQNEAQ. The CDR3 spans 17 residues. Trimming at V came to 1 base and at J to 6 bases, leaving 8 bases not matched to a gene. Here the CDR3 reads CASSLVLAGVRGNEQFF. CDR3 nucleotides: TGTGCCAGCAGCTTAGTACTAGCGGGAGTTCGAGGCAATGAGCAGTTCTTC.

In its sample, this clonotype was seen a few times. The chain has TRBV4-1 and TRBJ1-1; TRBD1 is a possible D gene (6 bases). The CDR3 extends over 16 amino acids. V was cut by 1 base and J by 7 bases, with 19 bases left in between. The germline gives CDR1 MGHRA, CDR2 YSYEKL. CDR3 loop: CASSQGGGAQGFEAFF. The CDR3 region has the DNA TGCGCCAGCAGCCAAGGGGGGGGGGCGCAAGGGTTTGAAGCTTTCTTT.

The chain has TRBV5-1 and TRBJ2-1; 10 nucleotides line up with TRBD2. This CDR3 region has 18 residues. V was clipped by 2 bases and J by 2 bases; unmatched bases: 10. Germline values: CDR1 SGHRS, CDR2 YFSETQ. The CDR3 region is CASSFPQAGGPTYNEQFF. DNA of the CDR3: TGCGCCAGCAGCTTTCCCCAAGCGGGGGGGCCCACCTACAATGAGCAGTTCTTC.

This clonotype has just a few counts. The chain carries TRBV30 and TRBJ2-7; no definite D call. Trimming left V 0 bases short and J 4 bases short, with 7 bases between. This CDR3 is built from 12 residues. Germline values: CDR1 GTSNPN, CDR2 SVGIG (reference sequence). CDR3 sequence reads: CAWSVSRYEQYF. CDR3 bases: TGTGCCTGGAGTGTCTCGCGTTACGAGCAGTACTTC.

J is TRBJ1-5 and V is TRBV7-9, with a possible D match to TRBD1 (6 bases). This CDR3 has 16 amino acids. V lost 1 base and J 4 bases, leaving 14 bases between the germline ends. Germline CDR1 reads SEHNR; CDR2 reads FQNEAQ (reference sequence). CDR3 region: CASSLGSQGKNQPQHF. For the CDR3, the DNA is TGTGCCAGCAGCTTAGGTTCACAGGGTAAGAATCAGCCCCAGCATTTT.

This clonotype has more than one count but fewer than ten. V usage is TRBV20-1 and J usage is TRBJ2-4, with 11 bases aligning to TRBD2. The J call is uncertain, as TRBJ2-7 better fits the DNA end. Looked up from germline, CDR1 is DFQATT and CDR2 is SNEGSKA (reference sequence). The CDR3 sequence is 14 residues long. Written as DNA, the CDR3 is TGCAGTGCCTTAGCGGGAGGGTTACCCTACGAGCAGTACTTC. Protein: CSALAGGLPYEQYF.

This clonotype was found a few times. The chain uses TRBV5-1 and TRBJ2-1, with 7 bases matching TRBD2. Germline V gene lookup returns CDR1 SGHRS and CDR2 YFSETQ. The CDR3 consists of 17 residues. V was clipped by 4 bases and J by 7 bases; unmatched bases: 17. The CDR3 sequence: CASSPGFGGGPLNEQFF. The CDR3 DNA reads as TGCGCCAGCAGCCCGGGCTTTGGGGGAGGGCCTCTGAATGAGCAGTTCTTC. Based on the CDR3 plus reference TRBV5-1 and TRBJ2-1, the full variable domain is KAGVTQTPRYLIKTRGQQVTLSCSPISGHRSVSWYQQTPGQGLQFLFEYFSETQRNKGNFPGRFSGRQFSNSRSEMNVSTLELGDSALYLCASSPGFGGGPLNEQFFGPGTRLTVL.

The chain combines TRBV6-6 with TRBJ2-1; no definite D call. The CDR3 extends over 12 amino acids. Trimming removed 0 bases from V and 8 bases from J, with 5 bases in between. The germline V gene has CDR1 MNHNY and CDR2 SVGAGI (reference sequence). CDR3 region: CASSYSIDEQFF. The CDR3 nucleotides are TGTGCCAGCAGTTACTCGATAGATGAGCAGTTCTTC.

This clonotype was observed a handful of times. The chain is built from TRBV20-1 and TRBJ2-3; the match to TRBD2 covers 11 bases. Germline V gene lookup returns CDR1 DFQATT and CDR2 SNEGSKA (reference sequence). The CDR3 covers 15 residues. The ends lost 4 bases at V and 5 bases at J; junction bases unmatched: 8. The chain's CDR3 is CSATTSGSPRDTQYF. CDR3 nucleotides: TGCAGTGCTACAACTAGCGGGAGCCCCCGAGATACGCAGTATTTT.

There are a few counts of this clonotype. This chain uses TRBV28 with TRBJ2-3; 8 nucleotides match TRBD1. Germline V gene sequence: CDR1 MDHEN, CDR2 SYDVKM. V dropped 10 bases and J dropped 2; count of bases not matched to a gene: 5. The CDR3 covers 13 residues. CDR3 DNA sequence: TGTGCCACCCAGGACAGGGACACAGATACGCAGTATTTT. Translating it yields CATQDRDTDTQYF.

With regard to this clonotype: At one of its ends the junction is not consistent with the germline gene, which may arise from a read error. This sequence joins TRBV28 and TRBJ1-4; 7 bases map to TRBD1. The germline V gene has CDR1 MDHEN and CDR2 SYDVKM. The CDR3 runs to 15 residues. CDR3 nucleotide sequence: TGTGCCAGCAGGGGGGGGACAGCAACTGATGAAAAACTGTTTTTT. It yields the protein CASRGGTATDEKLFF.

Remarks on this clonotype: This may be a read error: a much more frequent sequence differs by one nucleotide. The chain couples TRBV7-2 to TRBJ2-6; D unresolved. Germline V lookup: CDR1 SGHTA, CDR2 FQGNSA. The CDR3 sequence is 14 residues long. Trimming removed 6 bases at V and 2 bases at J, with 8 bases between. In nucleotides, the CDR3 is TGTGCCAGCAGACCTGACCCTGGGGCCAACGTCCTGACTTTC. Its translation is CASRPDPGANVLTF.

The chain recombines TRBV6-1 with TRBJ2-1; 7 bases map to TRBD2. Germline-derived CDR1 and CDR2 are MNHNS and SASEGT. The CDR3 runs to 13 residues. After removal of 10 bases from V and 1 base from J, the junction contained 4 bases not matched to a gene. The CDR3 DNA sequence: TGTGCCACCCCGGGGGGTTCCTACAATGAGCAGTTCTTC. Residues: CATPGGSYNEQFF.

As for this clonotype: This sequence may be a read error, since a much larger clone differs from it by one base. The genes are TRBV5-1 and TRBJ2-5, with TRBD1 matching over 8 bases. Germline V lookup: CDR1 SGHRS, CDR2 YFSETQ. With 5 bases clipped from V and 11 bases from J, the junction kept 17 bases outside the gene matches. There are 15 residues in the CDR3. The CDR3 DNA sequence: TGCGCCAGCAGACCGGACAGGGAGGTCTTGGGTGAGCAGTACTTC. This translates into CASRPDREVLGEQYF. Looking up the rest from reference TRBV5-1 and TRBJ2-5 gives the full variable domain: KAGVTQTPRYLIKTRGQQVTLSCSPISGHRSVSWYQQTPGQGLQFLFEYFSETQRNKGNFPGRFSGRQFSNSRSEMNVSTLELGDSALYLCASRPDREVLGEQYFGPGTRLLVL.